This T cell receptor (beta chain) was found in a study of blood T cells in healthy people across ages. With a J-beta primer mix and a sample-barcoded 5' primer, a second PCR ran about 7 to 12 cycles. Every molecule of cDNA carried a tag from a template-switch adaptor with 12 random nucleotides. TCRdb re-called the 5' RACE reads with MiXCR, one entry per CDR3 protein. The sample has 920,000 or so distinct CDR3 sequences, 35% to 50% seen once. Findings and caveats of the study: Naive T cell percentage showed a strong correlation with the diversity of TCR beta. Because sorting was not performed, PBMCs prevented conclusive naive versus antigen-experienced comparison.

Each sample yielded at least 6 micrograms of PBMC total RNA. In the case of this clonotype: The antigen is unknown.

The CDR3 totals 11 residues. CDR1 is SNHLY, CDR2 FYNNEI, per germline. V lost 9 bases and J 7 bases, leaving 12 bases between the germline ends. Input material: blood. The sequence was obtained from a woman aged 60-75 years in good health. The chain carries TRBV2 and TRBJ2-5; D is unresolved. CDR3 sequence reads: CASTLERTQYF. The CDR3 DNA is TGTGCCAGTACCCTGGAGCGGACCCAGTACTTC.